This record covers a single T cell receptor beta chain. Here immunoSEQ multiplex PCR was the method, and the copy in TCRdb shows in-frame clones only, minus some. The data contain around 78,000 clones, about 94% of them seen just once; the ten biggest clones take up roughly 5%. The CDR3 extends over 14 amino acids. The V end lost 4 bases, the J end lost 1 base, and 11 bases lay between the germline ends. The germline V gene encodes CDR1 SGHTS and CDR2 YDEGEE. This record belongs to a study of control samples from healthy donors and cancer patients. This receptor was identified in a woman younger than 30 in good health. Material: blood. The chain has TRBV5-8 and TRBJ2-5; no firm D call. The chain's CDR3 is CASSPGETQETQYF. The CDR3 DNA sequence: TGTGCCAGCAGCCCTGGGGAAACCCAAGAGACCCAGTACTTC.